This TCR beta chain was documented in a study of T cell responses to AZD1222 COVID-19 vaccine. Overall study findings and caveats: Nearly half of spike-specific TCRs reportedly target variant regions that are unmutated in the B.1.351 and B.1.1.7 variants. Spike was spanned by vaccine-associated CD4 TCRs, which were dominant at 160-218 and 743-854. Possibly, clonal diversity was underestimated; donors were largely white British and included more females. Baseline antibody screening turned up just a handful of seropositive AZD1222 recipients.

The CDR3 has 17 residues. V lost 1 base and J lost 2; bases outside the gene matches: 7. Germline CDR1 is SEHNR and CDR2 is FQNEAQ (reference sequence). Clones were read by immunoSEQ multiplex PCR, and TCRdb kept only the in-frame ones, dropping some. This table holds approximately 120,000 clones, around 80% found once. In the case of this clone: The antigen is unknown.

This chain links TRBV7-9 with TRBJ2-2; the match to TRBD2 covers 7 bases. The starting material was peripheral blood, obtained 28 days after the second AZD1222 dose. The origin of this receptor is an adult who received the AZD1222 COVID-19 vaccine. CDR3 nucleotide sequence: TGTGCCAGCAGCTTAGGCTTTAGCGGGCAAAACACCGGGGAGCTGTTTTTT. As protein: CASSLGFSGQNTGELFF.